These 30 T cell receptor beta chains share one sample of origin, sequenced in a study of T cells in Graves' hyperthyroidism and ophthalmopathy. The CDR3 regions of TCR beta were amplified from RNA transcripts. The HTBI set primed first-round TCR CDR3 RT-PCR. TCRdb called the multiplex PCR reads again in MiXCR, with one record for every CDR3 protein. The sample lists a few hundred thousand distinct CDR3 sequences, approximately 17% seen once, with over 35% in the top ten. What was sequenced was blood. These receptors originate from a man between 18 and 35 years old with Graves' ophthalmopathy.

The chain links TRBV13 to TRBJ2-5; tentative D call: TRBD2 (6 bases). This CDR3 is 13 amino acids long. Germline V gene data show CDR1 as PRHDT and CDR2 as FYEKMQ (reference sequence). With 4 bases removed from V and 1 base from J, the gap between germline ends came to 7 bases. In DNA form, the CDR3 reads TGTGCCAGCAGCTCGACTAGCCAAGAGACCCAGTACTTC. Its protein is CASSSTSQETQYF.

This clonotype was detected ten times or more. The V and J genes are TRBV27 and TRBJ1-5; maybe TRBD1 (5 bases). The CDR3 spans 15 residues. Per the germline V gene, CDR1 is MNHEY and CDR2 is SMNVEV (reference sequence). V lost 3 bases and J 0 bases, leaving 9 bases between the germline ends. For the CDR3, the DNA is TGTGCCAGCAGTTTCGGGACGGCTAGCAATCAGCCCCAGCATTTT. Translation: CASSFGTASNQPQHF.

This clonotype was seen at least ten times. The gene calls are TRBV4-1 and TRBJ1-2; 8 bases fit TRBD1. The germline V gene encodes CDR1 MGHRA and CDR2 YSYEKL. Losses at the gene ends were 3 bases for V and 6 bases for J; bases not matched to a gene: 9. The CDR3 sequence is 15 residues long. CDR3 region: CASSHRTGTGNGYTF. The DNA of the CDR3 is TGCGCCAGCAGCCACCGGACAGGGACGGGGAATGGCTACACCTTC.

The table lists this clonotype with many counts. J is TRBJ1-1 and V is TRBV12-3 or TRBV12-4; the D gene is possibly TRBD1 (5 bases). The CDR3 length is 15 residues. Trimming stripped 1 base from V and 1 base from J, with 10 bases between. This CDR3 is CASSLGRGGNTEAFF. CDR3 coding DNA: TGTGCCAGCAGTTTAGGGAGGGGAGGGAACACTGAAGCTTTCTTT.

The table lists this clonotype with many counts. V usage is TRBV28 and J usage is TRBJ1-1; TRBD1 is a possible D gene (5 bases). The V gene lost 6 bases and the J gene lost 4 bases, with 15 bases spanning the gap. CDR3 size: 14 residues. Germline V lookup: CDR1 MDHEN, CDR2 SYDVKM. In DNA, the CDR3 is TGTGCCAGCAGGAGCGGGACCGATCCCACTGAAGCTTTCTTT. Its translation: CASRSGTDPTEAFF.

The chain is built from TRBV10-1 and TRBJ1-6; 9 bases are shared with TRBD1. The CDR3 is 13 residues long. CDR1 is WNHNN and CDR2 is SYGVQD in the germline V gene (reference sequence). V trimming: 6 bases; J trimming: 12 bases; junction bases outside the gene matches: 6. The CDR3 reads CASSTDRGLPLHF. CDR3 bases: TGCGCCAGCAGCACAGACAGGGGGTTACCCCTCCACTTT.

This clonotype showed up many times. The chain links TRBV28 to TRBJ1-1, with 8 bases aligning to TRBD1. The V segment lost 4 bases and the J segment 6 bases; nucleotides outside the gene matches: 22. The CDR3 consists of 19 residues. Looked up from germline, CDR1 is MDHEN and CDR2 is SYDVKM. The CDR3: CASSSPPTGGFSLGAEAFF. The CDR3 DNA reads TGTGCCAGCAGTTCCCCCCCCACAGGGGGGTTTTCTCTAGGGGCTGAAGCTTTCTTT. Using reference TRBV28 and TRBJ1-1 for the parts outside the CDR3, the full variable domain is DVKVTQSSRYLVKRTGEKVFLECVQDMDHENMFWYRQDPGLGLRLIYFSYDVKMKEKGDIPEGYSVSREKKERFSLILESASTNQTSMYLCASSSPPTGGFSLGAEAFFGQGTRLTVV.

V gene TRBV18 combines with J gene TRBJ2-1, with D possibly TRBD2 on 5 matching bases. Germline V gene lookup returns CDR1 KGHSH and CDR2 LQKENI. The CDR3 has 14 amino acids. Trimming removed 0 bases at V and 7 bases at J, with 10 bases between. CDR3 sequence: CASSPPSGTNEQFF. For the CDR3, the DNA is TGTGCCAGCTCACCACCTTCGGGAACGAATGAGCAGTTCTTC.

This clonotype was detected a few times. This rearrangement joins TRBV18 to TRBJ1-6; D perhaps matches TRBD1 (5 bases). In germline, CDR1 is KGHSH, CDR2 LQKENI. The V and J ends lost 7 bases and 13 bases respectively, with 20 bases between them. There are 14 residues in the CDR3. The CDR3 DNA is TGTGCCAGCTTTCAGGGACCCTCTGGTGAGCCCCTCCACTTT. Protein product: CASFQGPSGEPLHF.

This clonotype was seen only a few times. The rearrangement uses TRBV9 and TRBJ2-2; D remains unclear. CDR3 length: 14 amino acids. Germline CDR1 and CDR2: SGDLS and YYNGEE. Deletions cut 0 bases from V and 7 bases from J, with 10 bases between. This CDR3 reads CASSVVPTLGELFF. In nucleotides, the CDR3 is TGTGCCAGCAGCGTAGTACCTACCCTCGGGGAGCTGTTTTTT.

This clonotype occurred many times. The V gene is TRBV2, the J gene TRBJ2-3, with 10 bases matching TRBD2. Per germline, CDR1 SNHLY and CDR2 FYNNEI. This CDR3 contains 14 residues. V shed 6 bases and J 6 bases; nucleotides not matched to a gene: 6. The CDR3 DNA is TGTGCCAGCAGAGTGGGACTAGCGACGGATACGCAGTATTTT. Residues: CASRVGLATDTQYF.

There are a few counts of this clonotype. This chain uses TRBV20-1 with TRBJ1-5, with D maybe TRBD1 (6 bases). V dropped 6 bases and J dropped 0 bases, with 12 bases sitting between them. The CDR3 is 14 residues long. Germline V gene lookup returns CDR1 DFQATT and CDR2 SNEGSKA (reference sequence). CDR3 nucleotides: TGCAGTGCCCCGGACAGCCATAGCAATCAGCCCCAGCATTTT. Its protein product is CSAPDSHSNQPQHF.

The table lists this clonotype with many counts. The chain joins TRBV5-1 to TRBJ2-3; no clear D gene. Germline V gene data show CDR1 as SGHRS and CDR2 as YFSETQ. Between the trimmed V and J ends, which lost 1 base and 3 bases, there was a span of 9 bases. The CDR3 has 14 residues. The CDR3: CASSLSEPTDTQYF. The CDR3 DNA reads TGCGCCAGCAGCTTGTCAGAACCAACAGATACGCAGTATTTT.

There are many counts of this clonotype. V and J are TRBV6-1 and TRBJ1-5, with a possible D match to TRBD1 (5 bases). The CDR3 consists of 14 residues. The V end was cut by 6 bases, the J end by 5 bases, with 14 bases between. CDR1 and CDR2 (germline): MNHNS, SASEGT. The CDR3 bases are TGTGCCAGCAGATCTACAGGAGGGCATCAGCCCCAGCATTTT. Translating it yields CASRSTGGHQPQHF.

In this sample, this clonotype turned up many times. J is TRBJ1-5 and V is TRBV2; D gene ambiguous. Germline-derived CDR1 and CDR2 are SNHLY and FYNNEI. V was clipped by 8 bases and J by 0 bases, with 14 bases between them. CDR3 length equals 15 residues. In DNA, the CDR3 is TGTGCCAGCGGGTCCCGATTGGATAGCAATCAGCCCCAGCATTTT. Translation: CASGSRLDSNQPQHF.

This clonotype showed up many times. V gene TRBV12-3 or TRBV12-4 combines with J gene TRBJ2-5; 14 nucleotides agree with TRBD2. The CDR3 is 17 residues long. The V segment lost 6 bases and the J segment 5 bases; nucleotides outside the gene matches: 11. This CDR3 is CASSRLAGGTSPETQYF. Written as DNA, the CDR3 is TGTGCCAGCAGCCGACTAGCGGGGGGGACCTCCCCGGAGACCCAGTACTTC.

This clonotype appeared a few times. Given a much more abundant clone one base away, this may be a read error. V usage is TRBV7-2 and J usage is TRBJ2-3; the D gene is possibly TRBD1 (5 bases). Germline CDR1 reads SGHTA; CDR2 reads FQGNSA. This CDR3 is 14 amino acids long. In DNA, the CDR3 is TGTGCCGGCAGCTTAGGGGCCCCCCCCTTGTCGCAGTATTTT. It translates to CAGSLGAPPLSQYF. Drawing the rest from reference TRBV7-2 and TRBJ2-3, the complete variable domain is GAGVSQSPSNKVTEKGKDVELRCDPISGHTALYWYRQSLGQGLEFLIYFQGNSAPDKSGLPSDRFSAERTGGSVSTLTIQRTQQEDSAVYLCAGSLGAPPLSQYFGPGTRLTVL.

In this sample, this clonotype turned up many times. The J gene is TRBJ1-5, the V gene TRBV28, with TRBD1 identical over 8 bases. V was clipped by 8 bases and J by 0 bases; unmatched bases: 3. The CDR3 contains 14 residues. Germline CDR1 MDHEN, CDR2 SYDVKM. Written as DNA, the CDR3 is TGTGCCAGCGGACAGGGTAGTAGCAATCAGCCCCAGCATTTT. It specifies CASGQGSSNQPQHF.

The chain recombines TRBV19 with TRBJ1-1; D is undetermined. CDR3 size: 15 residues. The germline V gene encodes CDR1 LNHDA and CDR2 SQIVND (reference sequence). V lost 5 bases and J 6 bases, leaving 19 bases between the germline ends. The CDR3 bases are TGTGCCAGTAGTGTCCTCCAGAAAGGGATCCCTGAAGCTTTCTTT. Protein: CASSVLQKGIPEAFF.

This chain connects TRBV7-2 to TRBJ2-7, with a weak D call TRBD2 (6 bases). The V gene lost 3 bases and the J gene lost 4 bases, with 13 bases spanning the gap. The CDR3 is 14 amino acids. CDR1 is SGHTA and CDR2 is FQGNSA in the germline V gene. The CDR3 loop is CASSFHGGEYEQYF. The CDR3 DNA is TGTGCCAGCAGCTTTCACGGGGGAGAGTACGAGCAGTACTTC.

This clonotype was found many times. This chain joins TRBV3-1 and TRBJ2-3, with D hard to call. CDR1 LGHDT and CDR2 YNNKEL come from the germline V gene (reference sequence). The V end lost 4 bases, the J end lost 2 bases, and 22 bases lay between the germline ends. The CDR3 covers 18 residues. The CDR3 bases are TGTGCCAGCAGCCCACCCGGGCTAACCTCGATTGCCACAGATACGCAGTATTTT. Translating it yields CASSPPGLTSIATDTQYF.

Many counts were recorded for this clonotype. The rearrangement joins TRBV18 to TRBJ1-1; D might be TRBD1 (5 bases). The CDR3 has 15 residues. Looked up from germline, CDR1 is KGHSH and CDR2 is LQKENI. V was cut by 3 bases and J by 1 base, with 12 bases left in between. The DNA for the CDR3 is TGTGCCAGCTCACCGCCAGGGCAGGAGAACACTGAAGCTTTCTTT. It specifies CASSPPGQENTEAFF.

In DNA, the CDR3 is TGTGCCAGCAGTGCCCTTTTCGGGACAGGCTCCTCACCCCTCCACTTT. Its translation: CASSALFGTGSSPLHF. V and J are TRBV28 and TRBJ1-6, with 8 bases matching TRBD1. Germline V CDR1 and CDR2: MDHEN, SYDVKM. J lost 10 bases, V lost 5 bases, and 13 bases had no gene match. There are 16 residues in the CDR3.

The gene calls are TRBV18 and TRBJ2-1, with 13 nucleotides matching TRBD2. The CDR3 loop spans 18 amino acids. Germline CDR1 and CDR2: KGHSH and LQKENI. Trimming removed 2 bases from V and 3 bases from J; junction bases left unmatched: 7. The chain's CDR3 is CASSPSPGLAGNYNEQFF. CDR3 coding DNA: TGTGCCAGCTCACCATCGCCGGGACTAGCGGGGAACTACAATGAGCAGTTCTTC.

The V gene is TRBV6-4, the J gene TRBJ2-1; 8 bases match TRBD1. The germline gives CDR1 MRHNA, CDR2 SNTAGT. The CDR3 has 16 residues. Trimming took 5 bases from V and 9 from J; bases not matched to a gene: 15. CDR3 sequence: CASSLARQGAEGEQFF. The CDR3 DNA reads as TGTGCCAGCAGTTTAGCGCGGCAGGGGGCAGAGGGTGAGCAGTTCTTC.

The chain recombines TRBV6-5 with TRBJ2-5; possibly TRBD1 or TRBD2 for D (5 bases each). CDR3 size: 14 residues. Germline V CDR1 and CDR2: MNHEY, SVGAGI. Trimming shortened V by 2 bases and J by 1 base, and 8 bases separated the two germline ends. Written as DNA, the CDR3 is TGTGCCAGCAGTTACATGGGGGTCCAAGAGACCCAGTACTTC. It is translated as CASSYMGVQETQYF.

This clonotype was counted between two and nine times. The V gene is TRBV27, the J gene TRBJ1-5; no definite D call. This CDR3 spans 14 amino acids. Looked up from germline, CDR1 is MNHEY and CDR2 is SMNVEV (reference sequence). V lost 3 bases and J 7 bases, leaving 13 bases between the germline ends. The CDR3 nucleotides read TGTGCCAGCAGTTTTTTAGGGAATGGGCAGCCCCAGCATTTT. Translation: CASSFLGNGQPQHF.

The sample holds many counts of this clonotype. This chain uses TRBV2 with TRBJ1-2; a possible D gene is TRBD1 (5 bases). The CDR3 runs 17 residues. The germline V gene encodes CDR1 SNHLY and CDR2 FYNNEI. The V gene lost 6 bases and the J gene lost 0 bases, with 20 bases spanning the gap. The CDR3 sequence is CASSFSDGTAANYGYTF. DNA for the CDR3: TGTGCCAGCAGCTTCAGCGACGGGACCGCGGCTAACTATGGCTACACCTTC. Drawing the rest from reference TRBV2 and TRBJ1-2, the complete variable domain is EPEVTQTPSHQVTQMGQEVILRCVPISNHLYFYWYRQILGQKVEFLVSFYNNEISEKSEIFDDQFSVERPDGSNFTLKIRSTKLEDSAMYFCASSFSDGTAANYGYTFGSGTRLTVV.

The CDR3 is CATSEGDGLSTGELFF. CDR3 in DNA: TGTGCCACCAGTGAGGGGGACGGGTTATCCACCGGGGAGCTGTTTTTT. The chain joins TRBV24-1 to TRBJ2-2; D assignment may be TRBD1 or TRBD2 (5 bases each). This CDR3 spans 16 amino acids. Germline V gene lookup returns CDR1 KGHDR and CDR2 SFDVKD. V was clipped by 4 bases and J by 4 bases, with 15 bases between them.

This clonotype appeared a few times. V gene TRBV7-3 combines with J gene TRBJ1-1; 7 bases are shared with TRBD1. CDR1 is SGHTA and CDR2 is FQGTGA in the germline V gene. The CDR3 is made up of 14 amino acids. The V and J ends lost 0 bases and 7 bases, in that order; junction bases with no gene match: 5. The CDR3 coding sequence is TGTGCCAGCAGCTTAACAGGGGGCAGTCTTGAAGCTTTCTTT. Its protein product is CASSLTGGSLEAFF.